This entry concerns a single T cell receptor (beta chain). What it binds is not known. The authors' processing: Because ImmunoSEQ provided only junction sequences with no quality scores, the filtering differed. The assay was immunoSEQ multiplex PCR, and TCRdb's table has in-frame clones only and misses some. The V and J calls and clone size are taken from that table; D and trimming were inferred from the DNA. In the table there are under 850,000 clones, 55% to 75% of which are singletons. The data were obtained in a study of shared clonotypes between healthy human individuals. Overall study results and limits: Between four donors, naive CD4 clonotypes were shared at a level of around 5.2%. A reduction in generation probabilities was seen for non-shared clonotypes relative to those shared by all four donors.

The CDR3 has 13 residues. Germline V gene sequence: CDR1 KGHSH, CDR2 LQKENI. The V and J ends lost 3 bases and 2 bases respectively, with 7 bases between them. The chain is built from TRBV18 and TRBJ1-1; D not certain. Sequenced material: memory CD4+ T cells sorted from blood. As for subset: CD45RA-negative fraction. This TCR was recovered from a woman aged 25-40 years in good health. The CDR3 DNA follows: TGTGCCAGCTCACCTGACATAAACACTGAAGCTTTCTTT. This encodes CASSPDINTEAFF.